The 15 T cell receptor beta chains below come from one sample, sequenced in a study of blood T cell repertoires in COVID-19. Clones were sequenced by immunoSEQ multiplex PCR, and TCRdb holds only the in-frame ones, with some missing. The sample lists about 120,000 clones; over 80% were seen once. The sequenced sample consisted of peripheral blood. Receptors originate from a woman in her seventies with acute or convalescent COVID-19.

The CDR3 region is CATQDSAQFF. DNA of the CDR3: TGTGCCACCCAGGACAGCGCCCAGTTCTTC. The chain has TRBV10-3 and TRBJ2-1; perhaps TRBD1 as D (6 bases). The ends were cut back, 10 bases at V and 13 bases at J, with 14 bases in the middle. Germline V CDR1 and CDR2: ENHRY, SYGVKD. The CDR3 covers 10 residues.

This clone was seen a single time. This chain uses TRBV3-1 (or the pseudogene TRBV3-2) with TRBJ1-2, with TRBD1 identical over 8 bases. Per germline, CDR1 LGHDT and CDR2 YNNKEL (reference sequence). After removal of 5 bases from V and 6 bases from J, the junction contained 5 bases not matched to a gene. The CDR3 has 13 residues. DNA of the CDR3: TGTGCCAGCAGCTTCAGGGGGCGGGATGGCTACACCTTC. Translating gives CASSFRGRDGYTF.

The chain recombines TRBV15 with TRBJ2-5; 12 nucleotides align to TRBD2. The CDR3 totals 15 residues. Germline V gene data show CDR1 as LNHNV and CDR2 as YYDKDF (reference sequence). Unmatched junction bases numbered 3, after V lost 3 bases and J lost 4 bases. The CDR3 loop is CATSSGLAGRETQYF. The CDR3 DNA reads as TGTGCCACCAGCAGCGGACTAGCGGGACGAGAGACCCAGTACTTC.

CDR3 sequence: CASGLGSLAGGHNEQFF. The CDR3 DNA follows: TGTGCTAGTGGTTTGGGGTCACTAGCGGGGGGGCACAATGAGCAGTTCTTC. V and J are TRBV12-5 and TRBJ2-1; 13 bases fit TRBD2. The ends lost 1 base at V and 5 bases at J; junction bases unmatched: 5. Germline V gene sequence: CDR1 LGHNT, CDR2 FRNRAP. The length of the CDR3 is 17 residues.

The V and J genes are TRBV9 and TRBJ2-3; D perhaps matches TRBD2 (5 bases). CDR1 and CDR2 (germline): SGDLS, YYNGEE. V shed 0 bases and J shed 0 bases, with 8 bases lying between them. The CDR3 is made up of 15 amino acids. The CDR3 protein is CASSVASGSTDTQYF. The DNA of the CDR3 is TGTGCCAGCAGCGTAGCGAGCGGTAGCACAGATACGCAGTATTTT.

The rearrangement uses TRBV3-1 (or the pseudogene TRBV3-2) and TRBJ2-3, with D possibly being TRBD2 (7 bases). Germline loops: CDR1 LGHDT, CDR2 YNNKEL (reference sequence). The CDR3 runs to 15 residues. Trimming stripped 4 bases from V and 2 bases from J, with 13 bases between. Written as DNA, the CDR3 is TGTGCCAGCAGCCCTCGGGGGGCTTACACAGATACGCAGTATTTT. It is translated as CASSPRGAYTDTQYF.

The chain joins TRBV18 to TRBJ2-5; D is unresolved. V shed 3 bases and J shed 4 bases, with 9 bases lying between them. CDR1 is KGHSH and CDR2 is LQKENI in the germline V gene. CDR3 length: 13 amino acids. CDR3 region: CASSPGFRETQYF. The CDR3 DNA sequence: TGTGCCAGCTCACCCGGGTTCCGAGAGACCCAGTACTTC.

The chain couples TRBV3-1 (or the pseudogene TRBV3-2) to TRBJ2-3; no clear D. Trimming removed 2 bases from V and 1 base from J, with 10 bases in between. Germline CDR1 reads LGHDT; CDR2 reads YNNKEL (reference sequence). The CDR3 runs to 15 residues. The CDR3, as DNA: TGTGCCAGCAGCCAATCGACTGAGGGCACAGATACGCAGTATTTT. This translates into CASSQSTEGTDTQYF.

The chain uses TRBV7-9 and TRBJ2-1, with a possible D match to TRBD1 (7 bases). Germline CDR1 reads SEHNR; CDR2 reads FQNEAQ (reference sequence). The germline V and J ends were trimmed by 3 bases and 6 bases, with 21 bases remaining between them. CDR3 length: 17 residues. The CDR3 DNA follows: TGTGCCAGCAGCTTCCTCCCAGGGGGGCCCCGGGGCAATGAGCAGTTCTTC. As protein: CASSFLPGGPRGNEQFF. The full variable domain, in which reference TRBV7-9 and TRBJ2-1 provide the parts outside the CDR3, is DTGVSQNPRHKITKRGQNVTFRCDPISEHNRLYWYRQTLGQGPEFLTYFQNEAQLEKSRLLSDRFSAERPKGSFSTLEIQRTEQGDSAMYLCASSFLPGGPRGNEQFFGPGTRLTVL.

The chain is built from TRBV5-4 and TRBJ1-6, with 8 bases lining up with TRBD1. Germline values: CDR1 SGHNT, CDR2 YYREEE (reference sequence). After removal of 3 bases from V and 10 bases from J, the junction contained 9 bases not matched to a gene. This CDR3 is 15 amino acids long. CDR3 amino acids: CASSYTGGKYSPLHF. As DNA, the CDR3 is TGTGCCAGCAGCTATACAGGGGGGAAATACTCACCCCTCCACTTT.

The rearrangement uses TRBV28 and TRBJ2-1; TRBD2 aligns across 7 bases. V lost 5 bases and J lost 8; bases outside the gene matches: 12. The CDR3 spans 15 residues. From germline, CDR1 is MDHEN and CDR2 SYDVKM. The CDR3 coding sequence is TGTGCCAGCAGTCCCTGGGTAGCGGGTATCGATGAGCAGTTCTTC. It translates to CASSPWVAGIDEQFF.

As to this clone: Its ends do not fully match the called genes, so a read error is possible. This chain links TRBV5-1 with TRBJ1-1; no clear D gene. CDR3 length equals 10 residues. Germline assignment: CDR1 SGHRS and CDR2 YFSETQ. The DNA for the CDR3 is TGCGCCAGCAGCCCCCCAGAGGCGCTCTTT. Encoded protein: CASSPPEALF.

This clone came up once. This chain joins TRBV24-1 and TRBJ2-2, with 8 bases lining up with TRBD1. Germline V CDR1 and CDR2: KGHDR, SFDVKD. The CDR3 spans 15 residues. With V trimmed by 4 bases and J by 7 bases, 7 bases remained unmatched. The CDR3 region has the DNA TGTGCCACCAGTGACCCGCAGGGGGCTAACGGGGAGCTGTTTTTT. Its protein is CATSDPQGANGELFF.

This clone was counted a single time. The chain couples TRBV18 to TRBJ2-1; tentative D call: TRBD2 (6 bases). Trimming shortened V by 5 bases and J by 0 bases, and 11 bases separated the two germline ends. Per germline, CDR1 KGHSH and CDR2 LQKENI. This CDR3 is 15 amino acids long. Here the CDR3 DNA reads TGTGCCAGCTCAAATGGGGGGAGCTCCTACAATGAGCAGTTCTTC. Protein product: CASSNGGSSYNEQFF.

The V gene is TRBV7-3, the J gene TRBJ1-3; D is uncertain. Trimming stripped 10 bases from V and 3 bases from J, with 4 bases between. CDR3 length equals 10 residues. Germline V gene lookup returns CDR1 SGHTA and CDR2 FQGTGA. The CDR3: CATIGNTIYF. In nucleotides, the CDR3 is TGTGCCACAATTGGAAACACCATATATTTT. The full variable domain, rest sourced from reference TRBV7-3 and TRBJ1-3, is GAGVSQTPSNKVTEKGKYVELRCDPISGHTALYWYRQSLGQGPEFLIYFQGTGAADDSGLPNDRFFAVRPEGSVSTLKIQRTERGDSAVYLCATIGNTIYFGEGSWLTVV.